The clone carrying this T cell receptor (beta chain) was counted at least ten times. What it recognizes is unknown. The data belong to a study of identical twins. It was template switching that added a universal primer site, and there were unique molecular identifiers on the cDNA. MiXCR, run by TCRdb on the 5' RACE reads, gives a single entry per CDR3 protein. The sample holds 550,000 to 800,000 distinct CDR3 sequences, under 8.5% seen once. This CDR3 has 14 residues. With 9 bases removed from V and 1 base from J, the gap between germline ends came to 16 bases. CDR1 and CDR2 (germline): MNHEY, SMNVEV (reference sequence). The study's findings and limits: Within monozygotic twins, out-of-frame TCR alpha sharing was underestimated by the models. Cord blood's abundant beta clonotypes had fewer insertions, unlike memory repertoires.

The same sample was also used in a study of yellow fever vaccine responses in identical twins. That paper adds: Twins' vaccine T cell response reportedly gave the appearance of partial convergence and partial personalization.

Material: PBMCs. This receptor was obtained from a woman under 30 in good health. The V and J genes are TRBV27 and TRBJ2-7; perhaps TRBD2 as D (6 bases). CDR3 coding DNA: TGTGCCAGTCCTCGCCGGGGGAGGTCCTACGAGCAGTACTTC. Amino acids: CASPRRGRSYEQYF.